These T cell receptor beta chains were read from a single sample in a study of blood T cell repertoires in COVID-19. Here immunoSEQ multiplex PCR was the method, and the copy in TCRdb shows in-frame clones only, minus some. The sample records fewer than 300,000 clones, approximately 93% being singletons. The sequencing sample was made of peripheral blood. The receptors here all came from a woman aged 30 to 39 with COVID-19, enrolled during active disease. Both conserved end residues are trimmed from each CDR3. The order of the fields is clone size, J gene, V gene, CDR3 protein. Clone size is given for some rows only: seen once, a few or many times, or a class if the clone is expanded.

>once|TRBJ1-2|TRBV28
ASSLSSWTAYGYT
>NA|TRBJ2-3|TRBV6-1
ASSETGGGRSDTQY
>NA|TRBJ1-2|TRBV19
ASSTIALPITGYT
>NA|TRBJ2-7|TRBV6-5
ASSLTGTSVYEQY
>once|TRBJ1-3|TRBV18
ASSPAGLSGNTIY
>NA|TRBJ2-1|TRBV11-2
ASSLDYQRPSYNEQF
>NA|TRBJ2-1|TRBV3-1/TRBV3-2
ASSLLAGGHNEQF
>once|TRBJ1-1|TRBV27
ASRGGGTEAF
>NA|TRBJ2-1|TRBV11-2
ASSSLGLAEQF
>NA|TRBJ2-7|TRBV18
ASSPPTAYEQY
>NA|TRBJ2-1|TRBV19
ASSKAGGPGEQF
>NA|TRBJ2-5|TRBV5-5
ASSLGAETQY
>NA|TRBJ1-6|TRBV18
ASSPQASSYNSPLH
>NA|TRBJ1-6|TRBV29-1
SVALGQGYNSPLH
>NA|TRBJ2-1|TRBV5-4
ASRLAGGPNNEQF
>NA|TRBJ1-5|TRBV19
ASSIGLRDRGPNTINQPQH
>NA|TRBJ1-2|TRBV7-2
ASSSGYDGYT
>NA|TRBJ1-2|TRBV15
ATSSATGVRNYGYT
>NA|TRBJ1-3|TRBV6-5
ASSRGQGTGNTIY
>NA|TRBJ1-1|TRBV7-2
ASSFRQGVTEAF
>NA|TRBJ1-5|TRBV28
ASSLKQGNQPQH
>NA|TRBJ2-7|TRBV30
AWSAAYEQY
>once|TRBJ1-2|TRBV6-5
ASRPREDYGYT
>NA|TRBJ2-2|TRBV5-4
ASSLDARVDTGELF
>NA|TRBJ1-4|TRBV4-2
ASSQGAVATNEKLF
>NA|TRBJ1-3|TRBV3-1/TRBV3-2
ASSSTLGGAVEDTIY
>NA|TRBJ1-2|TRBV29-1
SIYSRINGYT
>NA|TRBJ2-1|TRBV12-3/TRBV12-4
ASSQSVYNEQF
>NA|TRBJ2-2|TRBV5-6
ASSLRLAGAGELF
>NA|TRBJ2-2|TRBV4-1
ASSQDSGVGELF
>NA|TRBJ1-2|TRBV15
ATSRDRGDRLNYGYT
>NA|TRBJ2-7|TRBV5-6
ASSLRTSGSPYYEQY
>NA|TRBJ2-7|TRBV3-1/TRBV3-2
ASSQDAGTTYEQY
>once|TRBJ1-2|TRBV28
ASSFRDYGYT
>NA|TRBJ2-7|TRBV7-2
ASSFEGGGNYEQY
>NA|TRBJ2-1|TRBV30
AWKGTSGNNEQF
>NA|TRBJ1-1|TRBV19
ASSTFSQGNTEAF
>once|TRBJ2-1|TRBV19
ASSTPRGLYNEQF
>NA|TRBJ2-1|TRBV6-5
ASRPSGSSYNEQF
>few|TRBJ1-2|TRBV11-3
ASSLTRAGEGPNYGYT
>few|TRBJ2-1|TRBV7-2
ASSLRLFSNEQF
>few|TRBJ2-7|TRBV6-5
ASSSRTEGYEQY
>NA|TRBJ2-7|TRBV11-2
ASSLDLWSSYEQY
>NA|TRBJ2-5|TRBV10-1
ASAGSGRSSETQY
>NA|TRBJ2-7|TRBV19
ASSLRSSGSYEQY
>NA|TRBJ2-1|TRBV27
ASSPELAGGVGEQF
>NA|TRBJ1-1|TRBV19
ASSIGQGAYTEAF
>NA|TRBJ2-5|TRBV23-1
ARGPVLLAGGVGETQY
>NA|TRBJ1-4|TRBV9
ASSAAGRTNEKLF
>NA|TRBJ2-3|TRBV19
ASSTGLAARTDTQY
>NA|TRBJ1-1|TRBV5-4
ASSRGTGGVRDTEAF